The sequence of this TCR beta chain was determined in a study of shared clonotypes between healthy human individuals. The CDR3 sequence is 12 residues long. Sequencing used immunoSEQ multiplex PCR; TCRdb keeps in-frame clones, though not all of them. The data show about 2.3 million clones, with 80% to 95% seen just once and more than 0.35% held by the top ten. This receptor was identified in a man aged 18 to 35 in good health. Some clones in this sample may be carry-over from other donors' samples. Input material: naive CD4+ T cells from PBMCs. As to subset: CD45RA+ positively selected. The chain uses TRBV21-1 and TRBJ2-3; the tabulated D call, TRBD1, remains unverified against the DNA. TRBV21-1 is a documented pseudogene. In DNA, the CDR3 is TGTGCCAGGAGCGGCTCATTAGATACGCAGTATTTT. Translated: CARSGSLDTQYF.